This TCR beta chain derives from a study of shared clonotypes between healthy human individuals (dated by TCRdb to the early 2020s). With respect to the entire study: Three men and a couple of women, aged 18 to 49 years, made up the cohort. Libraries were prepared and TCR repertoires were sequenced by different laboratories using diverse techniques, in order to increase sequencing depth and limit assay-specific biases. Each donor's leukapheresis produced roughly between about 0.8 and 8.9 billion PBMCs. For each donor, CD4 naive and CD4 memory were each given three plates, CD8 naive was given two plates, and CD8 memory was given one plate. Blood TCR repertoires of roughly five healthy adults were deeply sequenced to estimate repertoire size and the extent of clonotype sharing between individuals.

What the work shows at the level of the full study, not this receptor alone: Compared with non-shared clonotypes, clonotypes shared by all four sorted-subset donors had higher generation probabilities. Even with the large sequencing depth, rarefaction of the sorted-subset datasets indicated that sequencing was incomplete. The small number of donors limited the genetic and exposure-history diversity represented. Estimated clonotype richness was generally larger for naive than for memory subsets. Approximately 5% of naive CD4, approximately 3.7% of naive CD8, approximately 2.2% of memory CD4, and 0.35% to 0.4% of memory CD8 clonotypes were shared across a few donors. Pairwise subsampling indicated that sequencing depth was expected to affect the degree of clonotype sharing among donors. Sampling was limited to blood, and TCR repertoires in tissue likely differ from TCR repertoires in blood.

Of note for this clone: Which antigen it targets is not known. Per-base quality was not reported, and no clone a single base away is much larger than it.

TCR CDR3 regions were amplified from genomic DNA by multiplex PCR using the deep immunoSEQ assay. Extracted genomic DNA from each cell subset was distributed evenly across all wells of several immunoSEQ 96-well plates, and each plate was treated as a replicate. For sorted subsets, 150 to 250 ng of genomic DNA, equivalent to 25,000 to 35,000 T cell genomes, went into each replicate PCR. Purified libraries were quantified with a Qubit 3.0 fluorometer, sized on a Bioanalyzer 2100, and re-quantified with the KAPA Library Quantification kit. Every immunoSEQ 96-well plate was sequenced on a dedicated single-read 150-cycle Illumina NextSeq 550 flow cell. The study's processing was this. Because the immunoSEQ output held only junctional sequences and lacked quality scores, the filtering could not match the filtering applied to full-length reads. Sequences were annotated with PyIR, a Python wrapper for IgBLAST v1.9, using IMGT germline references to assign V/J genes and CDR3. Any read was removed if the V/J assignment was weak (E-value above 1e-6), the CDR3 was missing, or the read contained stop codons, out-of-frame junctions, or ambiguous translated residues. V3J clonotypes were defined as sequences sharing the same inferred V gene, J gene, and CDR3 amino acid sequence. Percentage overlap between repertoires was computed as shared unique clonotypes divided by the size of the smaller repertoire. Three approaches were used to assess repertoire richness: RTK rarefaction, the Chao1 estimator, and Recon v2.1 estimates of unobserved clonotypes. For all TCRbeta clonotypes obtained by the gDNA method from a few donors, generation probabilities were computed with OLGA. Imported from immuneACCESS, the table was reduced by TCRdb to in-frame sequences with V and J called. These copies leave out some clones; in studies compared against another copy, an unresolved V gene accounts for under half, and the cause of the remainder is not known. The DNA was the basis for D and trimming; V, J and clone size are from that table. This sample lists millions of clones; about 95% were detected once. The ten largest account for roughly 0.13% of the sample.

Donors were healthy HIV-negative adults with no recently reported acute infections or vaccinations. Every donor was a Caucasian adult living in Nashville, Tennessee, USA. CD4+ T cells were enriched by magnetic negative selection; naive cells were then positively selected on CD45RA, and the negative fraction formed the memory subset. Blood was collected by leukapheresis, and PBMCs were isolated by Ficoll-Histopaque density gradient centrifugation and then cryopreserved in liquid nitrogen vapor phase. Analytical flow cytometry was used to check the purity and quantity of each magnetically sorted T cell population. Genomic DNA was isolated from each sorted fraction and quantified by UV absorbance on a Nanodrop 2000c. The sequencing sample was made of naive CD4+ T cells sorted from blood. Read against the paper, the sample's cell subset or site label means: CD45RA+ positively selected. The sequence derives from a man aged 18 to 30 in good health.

Here is the DNA: TGTGCCATCAGGTACCGGGACAGAGATGGCTACACCTTC. It translates as CAIRYRDRDGYTF. The chain links TRBV10-3 with TRBJ1-2; 7 central nucleotides agree with TRBD1. CDR1 and CDR2 (ENHRY, SYGVKD) derive from the germline V gene. Ends trimmed: V by 6 bases, J by 6 bases; bases unmatched to a gene: 7. The CDR3 runs 13 amino acids, cysteine and phenylalanine included. The only DNA kept is the CDR3, 39 bases in frame from the first base.